Each of the 6 T cell receptor beta chains below was sequenced from the same sample in a study of somatic mutations in cytotoxic T cells in rheumatoid arthritis. Method: immunoSEQ multiplex PCR; TCRdb's copy keeps in-frame clones and lacks some. The repertoire holds 15,000 to 20,000 clones, around 80% seen once, with 10% in the top ten. The sample was CD8+ T cells sorted from blood. These receptors originate from an adult with rheumatoid arthritis.

The rearrangement uses TRBV9 and TRBJ2-2; a weak D match, TRBD2 (5 bases). The germline V and J ends were trimmed by 4 bases and 2 bases, with 6 bases remaining between them. This CDR3 comprises 13 residues. CDR1 and CDR2 (germline): SGDLS, YYNGEE. The CDR3 sequence: CASSPGNTGELFF. As DNA, the CDR3 is TGTGCCAGCAGCCCGGGAAACACCGGGGAGCTGTTTTTT.

This chain links TRBV7-9 with TRBJ1-2; maybe TRBD1 (5 bases). Deletions cut 6 bases from V and 4 bases from J, with 9 bases between. CDR1 is SEHNR and CDR2 is FQNEAQ in the germline V gene (reference sequence). CDR3 length: 12 residues. The CDR3 reads CASRQDVYGYTF. The CDR3, as DNA: TGTGCCAGCAGACAGGACGTCTATGGCTACACCTTC.

This chain joins TRBV5-1 and TRBJ1-2; TRBD1 matches at 8 bases. Germline CDR1 is SGHRS and CDR2 is YFSETQ. Losses at the gene ends were 4 bases for V and 4 bases for J; bases not matched to a gene: 9. The CDR3 sequence is 15 residues long. CDR3 loop: CASSPDRGRGYGYTF. In DNA form, the CDR3 reads TGCGCCAGCAGCCCTGACAGGGGACGAGGCTATGGCTACACCTTC.

The V and J genes are TRBV5-1 and TRBJ2-5, with D possibly being TRBD2 (6 bases). From germline, CDR1 is SGHRS and CDR2 YFSETQ. Trimming pared 1 base from V and 3 bases from J, leaving 13 bases between. This CDR3 is 15 amino acids long. The CDR3 sequence: CASSLNSGIKETQYF. The CDR3 DNA follows: TGCGCCAGCAGCTTGAATAGCGGTATTAAAGAGACCCAGTACTTC.

The genes are TRBV6-5 and TRBJ2-7; possibly TRBD2 for D (5 bases). This CDR3 region has 14 residues. The germline V gene has CDR1 MNHEY and CDR2 SVGAGI. V lost 5 bases to trimming and J lost 3 bases, with 14 bases between them. The CDR3 region is CASSEGFPNYEQYF. CDR3 DNA sequence: TGTGCCAGCAGTGAGGGCTTTCCGAACTACGAGCAGTACTTC.

The rearrangement uses TRBV7-6 and TRBJ1-1, with no clear D. V was pared by 1 base and J by 5 bases, with 11 bases between. Germline V gene lookup returns CDR1 SGHVS and CDR2 FNYEAQ. The CDR3 contains 14 residues. Here the CDR3 DNA reads TGTGCCAGCAGCTTAGGGTGGGGAGGTACTGAAGCTTTCTTT. The encoded protein is CASSLGWGGTEAFF. The complete variable domain, with remaining parts taken from reference TRBV7-6 and TRBJ1-1, reads GAGVSQSPRYKVTKRGQDVALRCDPISGHVSLYWYRQALGQGPEFLTYFNYEAQQDKSGLPNDRFSAERPEGSISTLTIQRTEQRDSAMYRCASSLGWGGTEAFFGQGTRLTVV.